The rows below give T cell receptor beta chains drawn from one sample of a study of shared clonotypes between healthy human individuals. The assay was immunoSEQ multiplex PCR, and TCRdb's table has in-frame clones only and misses some. Of about 750,000 clones in the sample, more than 85% were seen once. Sequenced input: naive CD8+ T cells sorted from blood. These receptor sequences come from a young man in good health. CDR3s include the opening cysteine and the closing phenylalanine or tryptophan. D genes are given only for firm matches. Some rows have no size entry. The others give once, few or many, or a class for an expanded clone.

J gene: TRBJ2-7
V gene: TRBV29-1
clone size: NA
D gene: NA
CDR3 DNA: TGCAGCGTTGACGGGGAAGACTCCTACGAGCAGTACTTC
CDR3 protein: CSVDGEDSYEQYF

J gene: TRBJ2-7
V gene: TRBV6-5
clone size: once
D gene: TRBD2
CDR3 DNA: TGTGCCAGCAGTTACCGGGAGGAAGCCGAGCAGTACTTC
CDR3 protein: CASSYREEAEQYF

J gene: TRBJ2-5
V gene: TRBV7-6
clone size: NA
D gene: NA
CDR3 DNA: TGTGCCAGCAGCTTAGCGTACACGAGTCCCCCATACTTC
CDR3 protein: CASSLAYTSPPYF

J gene: TRBJ2-7
V gene: TRBV28
clone size: NA
D gene: TRBD1
CDR3 DNA: TGTGCCAGCAGACCTAGGACAGGGTTCAGCTCCTACGAGCAGTACTTC
CDR3 protein: CASRPRTGFSSYEQYF

J gene: TRBJ1-4
V gene: TRBV5-1
clone size: NA
D gene: NA
CDR3 DNA: TGCGCCAGCTTGGGGCCTGCAACTAATGAAAAACTGTTTTTT
CDR3 protein: CASLGPATNEKLFF

J gene: TRBJ2-3
V gene: TRBV9
clone size: NA
D gene: TRBD2
CDR3 DNA: TGTGCCAGCAGCGCCGGGACTAAGCTTAAGACAAATTTAGATGATACGCAGTATTTT
CDR3 protein: CASSAGTKLKTNLDDTQYF

J gene: TRBJ2-7
V gene: TRBV5-5
clone size: NA
D gene: NA
CDR3 DNA: TGTGCCAGCAGCTCGGACTTAAGCTCCTACGAGCAGTACTTC
CDR3 protein: CASSSDLSSYEQYF

J gene: TRBJ2-5
V gene: TRBV7-6
clone size: NA
D gene: NA
CDR3 DNA: TGTGCCAGCAGCTTAAGTACAGAGACCCAGTACTTC
CDR3 protein: CASSLSTETQYF

J gene: TRBJ1-2
V gene: TRBV5-1
clone size: NA
D gene: NA
CDR3 DNA: TGCGCCAGCCCCTTTGGTGACTATGGCTACACCTTC
CDR3 protein: CASPFGDYGYTF

J gene: TRBJ2-5
V gene: TRBV14
clone size: NA
D gene: NA
CDR3 DNA: TGTGCCAGCAGCCAAGGTACGGGAAGCTGGCAAGAGACCCAGTACTTC
CDR3 protein: CASSQGTGSWQETQYF

J gene: TRBJ2-7
V gene: TRBV6-5
clone size: NA
D gene: NA
CDR3 DNA: TGTGCCAGCAGTGGGCCAGCCTACGAGCAGTACTTC
CDR3 protein: CASSGPAYEQYF

J gene: TRBJ1-2
V gene: TRBV15
clone size: NA
D gene: NA
CDR3 DNA: TGTGCCACCAGCAGCATACCGGGACTGATAAACTATGGCTACACCTTC
CDR3 protein: CATSSIPGLINYGYTF

J gene: TRBJ2-7
V gene: TRBV11-2
clone size: NA
D gene: NA
CDR3 DNA: TGTGCCAGCAGCTTTGGTTTAGGGAGCTCCTACGAGCAGTACTTC
CDR3 protein: CASSFGLGSSYEQYF

J gene: TRBJ2-7
V gene: TRBV5-4
clone size: NA
D gene: TRBD2
CDR3 DNA: TGTGCCAGCAGCCCACACCCGGGAGGGGCCTACGAGCAGTACTTC
CDR3 protein: CASSPHPGGAYEQYF

J gene: TRBJ1-5
V gene: TRBV6-6
clone size: NA
D gene: NA
CDR3 DNA: TGTGCCAGCAGTTCCGGTGGAGGGGCTGGCAATCAGCCCCAGCATTTT
CDR3 protein: CASSSGGGAGNQPQHF

J gene: TRBJ2-1
V gene: TRBV5-1
clone size: NA
D gene: TRBD2
CDR3 DNA: TGCGCCAGCAGCTTCAGCGGGAGGGGCAATGAGCAGTTCTTC
CDR3 protein: CASSFSGRGNEQFF

J gene: TRBJ2-7
V gene: TRBV7-2
clone size: NA
D gene: TRBD2
CDR3 DNA: TGTGCCAGCAGCTTATCACCTAGACTAGCAGTAGGCGGCTACGAGCAGTACTTC
CDR3 protein: CASSLSPRLAVGGYEQYF

J gene: TRBJ1-2
V gene: TRBV4-1
clone size: NA
D gene: NA
CDR3 DNA: TGCGCCAGCAGCCAAGCCGCCCACTTTGAGACAGCTAACTATGGCTACACCTTC
CDR3 protein: CASSQAAHFETANYGYTF

J gene: TRBJ2-2
V gene: TRBV11-2
clone size: NA
D gene: NA
CDR3 DNA: TGTGCCAGCAGCGGTAGGGCCGGGGAGCTGTTTTTT
CDR3 protein: CASSGRAGELFF

J gene: TRBJ2-1
V gene: TRBV14
clone size: NA
D gene: TRBD2
CDR3 DNA: TGTGCCAGCAGCCAAGATCCGGAGACTAGCGGGAGCTCCTACAATGAGCAGTTCTTC
CDR3 protein: CASSQDPETSGSSYNEQFF

J gene: TRBJ2-3
V gene: TRBV6-1
clone size: NA
D gene: TRBD2
CDR3 DNA: TGTGCCAGCAGTACTTGGCGGGAGCACACAGATACGCAGTATTTT
CDR3 protein: CASSTWREHTDTQYF

J gene: TRBJ2-1
V gene: TRBV1
clone size: NA
D gene: NA
CDR3 DNA: TGCACCAGCAGCCGTGACGGGACCAAGGGGAATGAGCAGTTCTTC
CDR3 protein: CTSSRDGTKGNEQFF

J gene: TRBJ1-1
V gene: TRBV7-9
clone size: NA
D gene: TRBD1
CDR3 DNA: TGTGCCAGCAGCTTCGCGCTTAGGGGACAGGGTATAATTGAAGCTTTCTTT
CDR3 protein: CASSFALRGQGIIEAFF

J gene: TRBJ2-1
V gene: TRBV27
clone size: NA
D gene: NA
CDR3 DNA: TGTGCCAGCAGATATGGGGGCCGGTACAATGAGCAGTTCTTC
CDR3 protein: CASRYGGRYNEQFF